By proportion, the clone carrying this T cell receptor beta chain is medium-sized. Its cognate antigen is unknown. This CDR3 has 15 amino acids. The V and J ends lost 4 bases and 3 bases respectively, with 15 bases between them. Germline assignment: CDR1 SGHTA and CDR2 FQGNSA. The sample originates from a study of spatial heterogeneity in lung cancer. Overall study findings and caveats: Tumors with more nonsynonymous mutations had more expanded intratumoral alpha and beta TCRs. Expanded TCR counts, ubiquitous and regional, correlated respectively with ubiquitous and regional nonsynonymous mutation counts. It was estimated that coverage of tumor T cells reached about 7% for alpha chains and around 12% for beta chains.

TCRdb re-called the 5' RACE reads with MiXCR, one entry per CDR3 protein. Among about 13,000 distinct CDR3 sequences listed, 5.1% were seen once. Indicated time point: sample taken at primary tumor resection. A total of under 80 untreated early-stage non-small cell lung cancer patients served as donors. The sequenced material consisted of unsorted whole RNA from tumor, nontumor lung or frozen PBMC. The TCR originated in a male donor with early-stage non-small cell lung cancer. The source material was lung tumor tissue, sampled at surgery. The V call is TRBV7-2, the J call TRBJ1-1; D unclear. CDR3 residues: CASSSPRTGDTEAFF. As DNA, the CDR3 is TGTGCCAGCAGCTCACCCCGGACGGGCGACACTGAAGCTTTCTTT.